This TCR beta chain is drawn from a study of T cell clusters in autoimmune cytopenias. Remarks on this clonotype: What it recognizes is unknown.

Germline values: CDR1 KGHSH, CDR2 LQKENI. The CDR3 is 16 amino acids. Study-level points and caveats: The cluster-lack signature was not seen for secondary cytopenia versus chronic lymphocytic leukemia.

Some 38,000 genome equivalents of blood DNA were amplified for TRB. TRB rearrangements were amplified by touch-down multiplex PCR with mixed TRB-A/B primers. Reanalyzing the multiplex PCR reads, TCRdb keeps one entry per CDR3 protein, without DNA. This repertoire includes about 10,000 distinct CDR3 sequences. The same data also went into a second study, on T cell repertoires in aging, cancer and after chemotherapy. As that study records: Untreated cancer patients had significantly lower blood TCR diversity than age-matched healthy donors. Rebound thymic output was suggested by rising median generation probability during chemotherapy in each cancer cohort. No conclusions about immunological memory after chemotherapy can be drawn from the repertoire data.

The specimen sequenced was peripheral blood. The TCR comes from a human donor in good health. The chain employs TRBV18 and TRBJ2-3. The CDR3 reads CASSPLAAEGTDTQYF.